The rows below give T cell receptor beta chains drawn from one sample of a study of shared clonotypes between healthy human individuals. Assay: immunoSEQ multiplex PCR; the TCRdb copy retains only in-frame clones and omits some. This table holds about 2 million clones, about 95% found once. The sequenced sample consisted of naive CD8+ T cells sorted from blood. The source is a man between 18 and 29 years old in good health. The CDR3 runs from the conserved cysteine through the conserved F or W. Each record gives: J gene, V gene, clone size, D gene, CDR3 protein, CDR3 DNA. The D gene is left open where the match is weak. Clone size is shown for a subset of rows, as once, few, many or a class of expanded clone.

TRBJ2-7	TRBV4-1	-	-	CASSPDNYEQYF	TGCGCCAGCAGCCCAGACAACTACGAGCAGTACTTC
TRBJ1-2	TRBV4-3	-	-	CASSQEVGPLEHYGYTF	TGCGCCAGCAGCCAAGAAGTTGGACCCCTCGAGCACTATGGCTACACCTTC
TRBJ2-3	TRBV29-1	-	-	CSVGLVTDTQYF	TGCAGCGTGGGATTAGTCACAGATACGCAGTATTTT
TRBJ2-1	TRBV11-2	-	-	CASSQTAGSYNEQFF	TGTGCCAGCAGCCAGACGGCGGGTTCCTACAATGAGCAGTTCTTC
TRBJ2-7	TRBV28	-	TRBD1	CASSATGGPYEQYF	TGTGCCAGCAGTGCGACAGGGGGACCCTACGAGCAGTACTTC
TRBJ1-5	TRBV14	-	-	CASSQDLDQPQHF	TGTGCCAGCAGCCAAGATCTTGATCAGCCCCAGCATTTT
TRBJ1-6	TRBV11-2	-	-	CASSLAPIGGESPLHF	TGTGCCAGCAGCTTAGCCCCGATCGGCGGAGAATCACCCCTCCACTTT
TRBJ1-1	TRBV13	-	-	CASSPLRTDIMNTEAFF	TGTGCCAGCAGCCCTTTAAGGACAGATATCATGAACACTGAAGCTTTCTTT
TRBJ1-4	TRBV4-2	-	TRBD1	CASSQEQTGWNEKLFF	TGTGCCAGCAGCCAAGAGCAGACAGGGTGGAATGAAAAACTGTTTTTT
TRBJ1-2	TRBV10-2	-	TRBD1	CASSEPYRGYGYTF	TGCGCCAGCAGTGAGCCCTACAGGGGCTATGGCTACACCTTC
TRBJ2-3	TRBV2	-	-	CASSDYSTDTQYF	TGTGCCAGCAGTGACTATAGCACAGATACGCAGTATTTT
TRBJ2-3	TRBV9	-	TRBD2	CASSVAALTGGPSDTQYF	TGTGCCAGCAGCGTAGCGGCCCTAACGGGGGGGCCTTCGGATACGCAGTATTTT
TRBJ2-5	TRBV27	-	TRBD2	CASRIAGGQETQYF	TGTGCCAGCAGGATAGCGGGGGGCCAAGAGACCCAGTACTTC
TRBJ2-5	TRBV9	-	TRBD2	CASSVEGLAKLETQYF	TGTGCCAGCAGCGTAGAGGGACTAGCGAAATTGGAGACCCAGTACTTC
TRBJ2-7	TRBV5-6	few	-	CASSSAGQSYEQYF	TGTGCCAGCAGCTCAGCGGGCCAATCCTACGAGCAGTACTTC
TRBJ1-6	TRBV5-8	-	-	CASSDHPEASPLHF	TGTGCCAGCAGCGACCATCCCGAGGCTTCACCCCTCCACTTT
TRBJ2-7	TRBV5-4	once	-	CASSFNLASSYEQYF	TGTGCCAGCAGCTTCAACCTAGCGAGCTCCTACGAGCAGTACTTC
TRBJ2-7	TRBV27	-	TRBD1	CASRLSGTGSYEQYF	TGTGCCAGCAGGCTGTCCGGGACAGGGAGCTACGAGCAGTACTTC
TRBJ2-5	TRBV12-5	-	-	CASALGVQETQYF	TGTGCTAGTGCCCTCGGAGTTCAAGAGACCCAGTACTTC
TRBJ2-7	TRBV13	-	-	CASSPDRGRATYEQYF	TGTGCCAGCAGCCCGGATCGAGGCAGGGCCACCTACGAGCAGTACTTC
TRBJ1-2	TRBV4-1	-	-	CASSHLWYGYTF	TGCGCCAGCAGCCACTTGTGGTATGGCTACACCTTC
TRBJ1-1	TRBV4-1	-	TRBD1	CASSRGQGMNTEAFF	TGCGCCAGCAGCCGCGGACAGGGGATGAACACTGAAGCTTTCTTT
TRBJ2-7	TRBV6-5	-	TRBD1	CASSLPRTGLGEQYF	TGTGCCAGCAGTCTCCCCCGGACAGGCCTTGGGGAGCAGTACTTC
TRBJ1-3	TRBV9	-	-	CASSVEGRSGNTIYF	TGTGCCAGCAGCGTAGAGGGCCGCTCGGGAAACACCATATATTTT
TRBJ2-1	TRBV5-4	-	-	CASSIYSSFNEQFF	TGTGCCAGCAGCATCTACTCTAGCTTCAATGAGCAGTTCTTC
TRBJ1-3	TRBV13	-	-	CASSPGSGNTIYF	TGTGCCAGCAGCCCAGGGTCCGGAAACACCATATATTTT
TRBJ1-1	TRBV13	-	TRBD1	CASSPGTGDARNTEAFF	TGTGCCAGCAGCCCAGGGACAGGCGATGCCCGGAACACTGAAGCTTTCTTT
TRBJ2-5	TRBV4-3	-	-	CASSRLLADQETQYF	TGCGCCAGCAGTCGTCTCTTGGCGGACCAAGAGACCCAGTACTTC
TRBJ2-7	TRBV9	-	TRBD2	CASSVGLAGANYEQYF	TGTGCCAGCAGCGTAGGTCTAGCGGGGGCTAACTACGAGCAGTACTTC
TRBJ2-7	TRBV9	-	TRBD2	CASSPLIAGASYEQYF	TGTGCCAGCAGCCCCTTAATAGCGGGGGCCTCCTACGAGCAGTACTTC
TRBJ1-2	TRBV27	-	-	CASSLFDPSGGYTF	TGTGCCAGCAGTTTATTTGACCCCTCGGGGGGCTACACCTTC
TRBJ2-7	TRBV28	-	TRBD1	CASSLFPAGGDYEQYF	TGTGCCAGCAGTTTATTCCCGGCAGGGGGCGACTACGAGCAGTACTTC
TRBJ2-1	TRBV9	-	-	CASSLSGTGYNEQFF	TGTGCCAGCTCTCTTAGCGGAACGGGGTACAATGAGCAGTTCTTC
TRBJ2-7	TRBV10-1	once	TRBD2	CASSESFLSSGYEQYF	TGCGCCAGCAGTGAGTCGTTTTTGTCTAGCGGCTACGAGCAGTACTTC
TRBJ2-7	TRBV5-1	-	-	CASSTGDFYEQYF	TGCGCCAGCAGTACAGGGGACTTTTACGAGCAGTACTTC